These 25 T cell receptor beta chains share one sample of origin, sequenced in a study of blood T cell repertoires in COVID-19. Repertoires were generated with immunoSEQ multiplex PCR, while TCRdb's copy carries only in-frame clones and drops some. The repertoire has some 66,000 clones, roughly nine tenths of them found once; the top ten carry 7.3%. Sequenced: peripheral blood. These receptor sequences come from a human donor in a cohort sampled during active COVID-19.

The chain uses TRBV5-1 and TRBJ1-4, with unresolved D. The CDR3 has 16 amino acids. Germline V gives CDR1 SGHRS, CDR2 YFSETQ. Deletions cut 4 bases from V and 4 bases from J, with 17 bases between. The CDR3 DNA reads TGCGCCAGCAGCCTGGGCCTGGGCGCAGGTAATGAAAAACTGTTTTTT. It specifies CASSLGLGAGNEKLFF.

The chain recombines TRBV19 with TRBJ1-5; 8 bases line up with TRBD1. After removal of 5 bases from V and 0 bases from J, the junction contained 12 bases not matched to a gene. The CDR3 spans 18 residues. CDR1 and CDR2 (germline): LNHDA, SQIVND (reference sequence). The CDR3 region is CASSSRTGPYDSNQPQHF. CDR3 bases: TGTGCCAGTAGTTCGCGGACAGGGCCTTATGATAGCAATCAGCCCCAGCATTTT.

The chain uses TRBV19 and TRBJ1-2; 9 bases fit TRBD1. This CDR3 region has 15 residues. Looked up from germline, CDR1 is LNHDA and CDR2 is SQIVND (reference sequence). J was trimmed by 4 bases and V by 4 bases; bases with no gene match: 7. The CDR3 is CASSTPAGQGYGYTF. CDR3 in DNA: TGTGCCAGTAGTACACCCGCGGGACAGGGCTATGGCTACACCTTC.

The CDR3 coding sequence is TGTGCCAGCAGTTACCGTATAGCGGGGTTTCACAATGAGCAGTTCTTC. This encodes CASSYRIAGFHNEQFF. V is TRBV6-2 or TRBV6-3 and J is TRBJ2-1; TRBD2 matches at 8 bases. The length of the CDR3 is 16 residues. CDR1 MNHEY and CDR2 SVGEGT come from the germline V gene. V lost 2 bases and J lost 5; bases outside the gene matches: 8.

This chain connects TRBV9 to TRBJ2-4; unclear D gene. V lost 0 bases to trimming and J lost 8 bases, with 9 bases between them. There are 13 residues in the CDR3. Germline V gene lookup returns CDR1 SGDLS and CDR2 YYNGEE. The CDR3 here is CASSVGSGDIQYF. The CDR3 coding sequence is TGTGCCAGCAGCGTAGGTTCCGGAGACATTCAGTACTTC. The full variable domain, its missing parts supplied by reference TRBV9 and TRBJ2-4, is DSGVTQTPKHLITATGQRVTLRCSPRSGDLSVYWYQQSLDQGLQFLIQYYNGEERAKGNILERFSAQQFPDLHSELNLSSLELGDSALYFCASSVGSGDIQYFGAGTRLSVL.

On this clone itself: The identical CDR3 is also encoded by other nucleotide sequences in the sample. The rearrangement uses TRBV7-9 and TRBJ2-7; TRBD1 aligns across 7 bases. This CDR3 is 14 amino acids long. Germline CDR1 reads SEHNR; CDR2 reads FQNEAQ (reference sequence). V was clipped by 4 bases and J by 4 bases; unmatched bases: 7. The CDR3 protein is CASSSGTEIYEQYF. The CDR3 coding sequence is TGTGCCAGCAGCTCCGGGACAGAAATATACGAGCAGTACTTC.

The CDR3 region is CASSKSSGNTDTQYF. The CDR3 DNA is TGTGCCAGCAGCAAATCTAGCGGGAACACAGATACGCAGTATTTT. J is TRBJ2-3 and V is TRBV3-1 (or the pseudogene TRBV3-2); TRBD2 agrees at 9 bases. J was trimmed by 2 bases and V by 5 bases; bases with no gene match: 5. The CDR3 spans 15 residues. The germline V gene encodes CDR1 LGHDT and CDR2 YNNKEL (reference sequence).

This clone was recorded only once. This rearrangement joins TRBV7-2 to TRBJ1-6, with TRBD1 identical over 9 bases. The germline V gene encodes CDR1 SGHTA and CDR2 FQGNSA. After removal of 6 bases from V and 7 bases from J, the junction contained 10 bases not matched to a gene. There are 16 residues in the CDR3. This chain's CDR3 is CASRLTGTGRNSPLHF. The CDR3 coding sequence is TGTGCCAGCAGGCTTACCGGGACAGGGAGAAATTCACCCCTCCACTTT.

The V call is TRBV9, the J call TRBJ1-2, with 8 nucleotides matching TRBD1. Germline values: CDR1 SGDLS, CDR2 YYNGEE. V lost 4 bases, J lost 5 bases, and 13 bases stayed unmatched. This CDR3 region has 16 residues. In DNA, the CDR3 is TGTGCCAGCAGCTCGCGGGGGCAGGGGGCAACATATGGCTACACCTTC. This codes for CASSSRGQGATYGYTF.

This clone has only one observation. The chain uses TRBV6-5 and TRBJ1-4; TRBD1 agrees at 7 bases. Trimming at V came to 8 bases and at J to 3 bases, leaving 6 bases not matched to a gene. The germline gives CDR1 MNHEY, CDR2 SVGAGI. The CDR3 runs 14 residues. Written as DNA, the CDR3 is TGTGCCAGCCTAGAGAGGGGGCCTAATGAAAAACTGTTTTTT. The encoded protein is CASLERGPNEKLFF.

The chain couples TRBV5-5 to TRBJ1-1; 7 bases map to TRBD1. Germline trimming cut 4 bases from V and 4 bases from J; bases unmatched to any gene: 7. Germline V CDR1 and CDR2: SGHKS, YYEKEE (reference sequence). CDR3 length equals 14 residues. CDR3 protein: CASSQPNRGTEAFF. In DNA form, the CDR3 reads TGTGCCAGCAGCCAACCCAACAGGGGCACTGAAGCTTTCTTT.

CDR3 sequence reads: CASSFTDRVLSGNTIYF. Here the CDR3 DNA reads TGTGCCAGCAGCTTTACAGACAGGGTCCTCTCTGGAAACACCATATATTTT. The rearrangement joins TRBV7-9 to TRBJ1-3; 7 positions agree with TRBD1. The junction had 8 bases not matched to a gene; V was cut back by 3 bases and J by 0 bases. Germline V gives CDR1 SEHNR, CDR2 FQNEAQ (reference sequence). CDR3 length: 17 amino acids.

The chain combines TRBV27 with TRBJ2-1; possibly TRBD1 for D (6 bases). The CDR3 is 16 amino acids. Germline CDR1 reads MNHEY; CDR2 reads SMNVEV (reference sequence). Trimming shortened V by 2 bases and J by 0 bases, and 11 bases separated the two germline ends. The CDR3 DNA reads TGTGCCAGCAGTTTAACCGGGACAAGCTCCTACAATGAGCAGTTCTTC. Translation gives CASSLTGTSSYNEQFF.

The J gene is TRBJ2-2, the V gene TRBV4-3; the D is unclear. The germline V and J ends were trimmed by 2 bases and 6 bases, with 10 bases remaining between them. This CDR3 spans 14 amino acids. Germline V CDR1 and CDR2: LGHNA, YSLEER. CDR3 coding DNA: TGCGCCAGCAGCCAAACTGCTATGGCCGGGGAGCTGTTTTTT. Translation: CASSQTAMAGELFF.

This chain's CDR3 is CASGSTGQHTGELFF. The CDR3 DNA is TGTGCTAGTGGTTCGACGGGACAGCACACCGGGGAGCTGTTTTTT. The rearrangement joins TRBV12-5 to TRBJ2-2; 7 bases align to TRBD1. Germline values: CDR1 LGHNT, CDR2 FRNRAP. J gave up 3 bases and V 4 bases, and 5 bases lay outside the gene matches. This CDR3 region has 15 residues. Together with reference TRBV12-5 and TRBJ2-2, the CDR3 gives the full variable domain: DARVTQTPRHKVTEMGQEVTMRCQPILGHNTVFWYRQTMMQGLELLAYFRNRAPLDDSGMPKDRFSAEMPDATLATLKIQPSEPRDSAVYFCASGSTGQHTGELFFGEGSRLTVL.

The rearrangement links TRBV5-1 to TRBJ2-6; D possibly corresponds to TRBD1 (5 bases). Trimming stripped 3 bases from V and 4 bases from J, with 11 bases between. This CDR3 spans 15 amino acids. Germline lookup yields CDR1 SGHRS and CDR2 YFSETQ. The CDR3 DNA follows: TGCGCCAGCAGCTCTAGACAGACCGGGGCCAACGTCCTGACTTTC. This sequence encodes CASSSRQTGANVLTF.

This clone turned up a few times. The chain carries TRBV15 and TRBJ2-3, with 8 bases aligning to TRBD2. V lost 3 bases, J lost 4 bases, and 9 bases stayed unmatched. Looked up from germline, CDR1 is LNHNV and CDR2 is YYDKDF (reference sequence). The CDR3 runs 16 residues. The CDR3: CATSRGWGLVADTQYF. DNA of the CDR3: TGTGCCACCAGCAGGGGCTGGGGACTAGTGGCAGATACGCAGTATTTT.

This clone was detected only once. The genes are TRBV19 and TRBJ2-2; 7 nucleotides align to TRBD1. The CDR3 has 15 amino acids. CDR1 and CDR2 from the germline V gene are LNHDA and SQIVND (reference sequence). V lost 6 bases to trimming and J lost 1 base; unmatched junction nucleotides: 5. This chain's CDR3 is CASRPTGVNTGELFF. In DNA form, the CDR3 reads TGTGCCAGTAGGCCTACAGGGGTGAACACCGGGGAGCTGTTTTTT. The variable domain in full, with the rest retrieved from reference TRBV19 and TRBJ2-2, is DGGITQSPKYLFRKEGQNVTLSCEQNLNHDAMYWYRQDPGQGLRLIYYSQIVNDFQKGDIAEGYSVSREKKESFPLTVTSAQKNPTAFYLCASRPTGVNTGELFFGEGSRLTVL.

V usage is TRBV9 and J usage is TRBJ2-1; 9 bases map to TRBD1. This CDR3 spans 16 amino acids. Germline V gene lookup returns CDR1 SGDLS and CDR2 YYNGEE. V shed 3 bases, J shed 5 bases, and the junction held 9 bases outside the gene matches. The CDR3 region has the DNA TGTGCCAGCAGCGCCCCCGGGACAGGGAAGAACAATGAGCAGTTCTTC. It is translated as CASSAPGTGKNNEQFF.

V usage is TRBV4-1 and J usage is TRBJ2-7; 10 positions agree with TRBD2. The CDR3 has 15 amino acids. V shed 0 bases, J shed 4 bases, and the junction held 3 bases outside the gene matches. Per the germline V gene, CDR1 is MGHRA and CDR2 is YSYEKL. CDR3: CASSQEETSGYEQYF. The CDR3 bases are TGCGCCAGCAGCCAAGAAGAGACTAGCGGGTACGAGCAGTACTTC.

The chain recombines TRBV18 with TRBJ1-6, with 7 bases fitting TRBD1. Germline CDR1 KGHSH, CDR2 LQKENI. CDR3 size: 16 residues. J was trimmed by 1 base and V by 4 bases; bases with no gene match: 4. As DNA, the CDR3 is TGTGCCAGCTCACGGGCACAGGGGTCCTATAATTCACCCCTCCACTTT. Translation gives CASSRAQGSYNSPLHF.

The chain carries TRBV4-3 and TRBJ2-7; 8 bases are shared with TRBD1. The length of the CDR3 is 16 residues. CDR1 LGHNA and CDR2 YSLEER come from the germline V gene. V lost 1 base to trimming and J lost 2 bases; unmatched junction nucleotides: 7. In nucleotides, the CDR3 is TGCGCCAGCAGCCAAGCAGCGACAGGGGAAGCCTACGAGCAGTACTTC. Its protein is CASSQAATGEAYEQYF.

The chain employs TRBV6-2 or TRBV6-3 and TRBJ2-7, with 7 bases fitting TRBD1. This CDR3 region has 15 residues. V shed 4 bases and J 0 bases; nucleotides not matched to a gene: 6. Germline lookup yields CDR1 MNHEY and CDR2 SVGEGT. Here the CDR3 DNA reads TGTGCCAGCAGTTCCCCCGGGACAGCCTCCTACGAGCAGTACTTC. It encodes CASSSPGTASYEQYF.

V and J are TRBV7-2 and TRBJ2-2; TRBD1 agrees at 10 bases. CDR3 length: 15 amino acids. CDR1 is SGHTA, CDR2 FQGNSA, per germline. J lost 6 bases, V lost 5 bases, and 6 bases had no gene match. The CDR3 loop is CASSATGGAPGELFF. CDR3 DNA: TGTGCCAGCAGCGCGACAGGGGGCGCCCCCGGGGAGCTGTTTTTT.

The chain employs TRBV6-5 and TRBJ1-1, with a weak D call TRBD1 (5 bases). V gave up 5 bases and J gave up 11 bases, with 18 bases separating them. Germline CDR1 is MNHEY and CDR2 is SVGAGI. CDR3 length: 13 residues. The CDR3 nucleotides read TGTGCCAGCAGTACCAGGGACGGCGGGGCTGCTTTCTTT. Translating it yields CASSTRDGGAAFF.